This T cell receptor beta chain was documented in a study of blood T cell repertoires in COVID-19. Study information: Samples taken during acute and convalescent COVID-19 were collected in the United States, Italy and Spain. T cells, B-cell-depleted T cells, or PBMCs supplied cDNA or gDNA.

Original processing methods: The authors estimated nucleated cell counts from reference gene primer amplification. Sequencing was performed with immunoSEQ multiplex PCR; in TCRdb, only in-frame clones are kept and a portion is missing. V and J calls and clone size are those listed in that table; D and trimming were worked out from the DNA. The sample contains 95,000 to 150,000 clones, approximately 85% of which appear only once. This CDR3 comprises 12 residues. V dropped 0 bases and J dropped 6 bases, with 3 bases sitting between them. Germline V lookup: CDR1 LGHDT, CDR2 YNNKEL (reference sequence). This clone was found a few times.

V and J are TRBV3-1 (or the pseudogene TRBV3-2) and TRBJ1-5; no firm D call. The TCR sequence derives from a man under 40 with COVID-19, enrolled during active disease. Sequencing input: peripheral blood. The CDR3 DNA sequence: TGTGCCAGCAGCCAAGAGAGTCAGCCCCAGCATTTT. Translating gives CASSQESQPQHF.